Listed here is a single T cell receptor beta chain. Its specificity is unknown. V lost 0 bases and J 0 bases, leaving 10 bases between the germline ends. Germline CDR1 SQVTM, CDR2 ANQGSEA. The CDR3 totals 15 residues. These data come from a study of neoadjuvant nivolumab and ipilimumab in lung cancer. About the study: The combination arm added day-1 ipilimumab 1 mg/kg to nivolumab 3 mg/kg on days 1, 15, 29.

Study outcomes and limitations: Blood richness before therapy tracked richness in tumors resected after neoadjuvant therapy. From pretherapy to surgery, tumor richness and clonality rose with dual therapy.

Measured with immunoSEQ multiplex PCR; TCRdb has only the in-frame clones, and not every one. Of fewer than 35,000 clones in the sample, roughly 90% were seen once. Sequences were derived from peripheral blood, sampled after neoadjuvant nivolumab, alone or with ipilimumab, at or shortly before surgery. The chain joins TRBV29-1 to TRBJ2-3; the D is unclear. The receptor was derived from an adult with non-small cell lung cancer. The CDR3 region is CSVEDTGTSTDTQYF. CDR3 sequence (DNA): TGCAGCGTTGAAGATACGGGCACTAGCACAGATACGCAGTATTTT.